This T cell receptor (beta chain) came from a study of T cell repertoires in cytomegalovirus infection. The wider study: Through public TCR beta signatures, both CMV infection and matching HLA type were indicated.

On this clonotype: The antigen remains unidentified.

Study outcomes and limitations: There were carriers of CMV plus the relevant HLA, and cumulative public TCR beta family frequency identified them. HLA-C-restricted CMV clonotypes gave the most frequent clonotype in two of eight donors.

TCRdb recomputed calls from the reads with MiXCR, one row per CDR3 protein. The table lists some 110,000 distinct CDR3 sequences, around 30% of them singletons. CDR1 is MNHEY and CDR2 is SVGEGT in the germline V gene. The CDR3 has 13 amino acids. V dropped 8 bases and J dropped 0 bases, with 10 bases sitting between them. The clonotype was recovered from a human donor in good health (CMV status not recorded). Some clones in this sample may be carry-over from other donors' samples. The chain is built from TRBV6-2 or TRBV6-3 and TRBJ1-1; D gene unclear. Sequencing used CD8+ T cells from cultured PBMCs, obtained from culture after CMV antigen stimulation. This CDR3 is CASDIGMNTEAFF. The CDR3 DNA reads TGTGCCAGCGATATCGGAATGAACACTGAAGCTTTCTTT.